This T cell receptor beta chain was identified in a study of blood T cell repertoires in COVID-19. The CDR3 length is 14 residues. Germline CDR1 SNHLY, CDR2 FYNNEI. Losses at the gene ends were 8 bases for V and 4 bases for J; bases not matched to a gene: 7. Generated by immunoSEQ multiplex PCR, the TCRdb table keeps only in-frame clones and is missing some. The sample has around 220,000 clones; 85% to 90% are singletons. J is TRBJ1-5 and V is TRBV2, with 8 bases that match TRBD1. The receptor's source is a man in his fifties or sixties with acute or convalescent COVID-19. The source material was peripheral blood. The CDR3 loop is CASYDRGPNQPQHF. DNA of the CDR3: TGTGCCAGCTACGACAGGGGCCCAAATCAGCCCCAGCATTTT. Together with reference TRBV2 and TRBJ1-5, the CDR3 gives the full variable domain: EPEVTQTPSHQVTQMGQEVILRCVPISNHLYFYWYRQILGQKVEFLVSFYNNEISEKSEIFDDQFSVERPDGSNFTLKIRSTKLEDSAMYFCASYDRGPNQPQHFGDGTRLSIL.